What follows are 22 T cell receptor beta chains derived from one specimen sequenced in a study of tumor and adjacent non-tumor tissue in lung cancer listed by TCRdb under 2018. Libraries were made using multiplex PCR. Sequencing instrument: Illumina HiSeq 2500. TCRbeta libraries were constructed through three rounds of nested PCR with primers (Table S4) according to protocols adapted from ARM-PCR. TCRdb reworked the public reads: Q25 trimming with fastp, MiXCR clone assembly, productive beta chains retained. CDR3 protein duplicates are merged, each entry listing the most common genes and DNA. This sample gives 60,000 to 80,000 distinct CDR3 sequences in total; nearly 70% of them show up just once. The ten largest account for 25% to 35% of the sample. Bulk unsorted tissue served as the source for RNA extraction, and RNA quality was assessed using a NanoDrop ND-1000 and an Agilent 2100. For the normal lung samples, distant non-tumor tissue was collected more than 3 cm away from the tumor edge.

Source material: distant non-tumor lung tissue. Receptors were obtained from a woman in her 50s with non-small cell lung cancer.

About this clonotype itself: The CDR3 does not end in the conserved phenylalanine or tryptophan, so this is likely a read error. This chain uses TRBV20-1 with TRBJ1-1; possibly TRBD1 for D (5 bases). The CDR3 loop spans 15 amino acids. Germline values: CDR1 DFQATT, CDR2 SNEGSKA (reference sequence). V shed 1 base and J shed 1 base, with 13 bases lying between them. CDR3 amino acids: CSARVLGHPNTEAFY. Written as DNA, the CDR3 is TGCAGTGCTAGAGTCCTGGGGCACCCGAACACTGAAGCTTTCTAT.

This clonotype was seen at least ten times. The chain recombines TRBV7-9 with TRBJ2-1, with D maybe TRBD2 (6 bases). V was clipped by 1 base and J by 0 bases, with 16 bases between them. Germline CDR1 and CDR2: SEHNR and FQNEAQ (reference sequence). The CDR3 sequence is 18 residues long. The CDR3, as DNA: TGTGCCAGCAGCTTAGGCCTCGGCGGGAAGAGCTCCTACAATGAGCAGTTCTTC. Protein product: CASSLGLGGKSSYNEQFF.

This clonotype was seen at least ten times. The chain joins TRBV10-3 to TRBJ2-1; 8 bases are shared with TRBD2. The CDR3 runs 14 residues. Trimming removed 4 bases from V and 5 bases from J; junction bases left unmatched: 4. Germline V gene data show CDR1 as ENHRY and CDR2 as SYGVKD. CDR3: CAISGERGNNEQFF. In nucleotides, the CDR3 is TGTGCCATCAGTGGTGAGCGGGGGAACAATGAGCAGTTCTTC.

The chain employs TRBV6-1 and TRBJ1-2; tentative D call: TRBD1 (5 bases). With 11 bases removed from V and 4 bases from J, the gap between germline ends came to 20 bases. This CDR3 has 14 residues. The germline CDR1 and CDR2 sequences are MNHNS and SASEGT. This CDR3 is CADSGGMATYGYTF. As DNA, the CDR3 is TGTGCCGACAGTGGTGGGATGGCTACCTATGGCTACACCTTC.

Turning to this clonotype: This CDR3 is missing its conserved last phenylalanine or tryptophan, likely due to a read error. This chain connects TRBV6-6 to TRBJ1-1; 7 bases agree with TRBD1. Germline V gene sequence: CDR1 MNHNY, CDR2 SVGAGI (reference sequence). The CDR3 covers 15 residues. CDR3 in DNA: TGTGCTAGCACACCTGGAGGACAGGCAGACACTGAAGCTTTCATT. Protein product: CASTPGGQADTEAFI.

The chain recombines TRBV11-3 with TRBJ2-3; 11 bases match TRBD2. CDR3 length: 15 amino acids. Germline CDR1 SGHNT, CDR2 YENEEA. V shed 3 bases and J 5 bases; nucleotides not matched to a gene: 4. The CDR3 region is CASSFTSGSLDTQYF. CDR3 coding DNA: TGTGCCAGCAGCTTCACTAGCGGGAGTTTAGATACGCAGTATTTT. The full variable domain, with the rest looked up from reference TRBV11-3 and TRBJ2-3, is EAGVVQSPRYKIIEKKQPVAFWCNPISGHNTLYWYLQNLGQGPELLIRYENEEAVDDSQLPKDRFSAERLKGVDSTLKIQPAELGDSAVYLCASSFTSGSLDTQYFGPGTRLTVL.

On this clonotype: One junction end does not reproduce the germline sequence, and a read error may be involved. The chain is built from TRBV12-3 or TRBV12-4 and TRBJ2-5; D gene uncertain. The CDR3 totals 13 residues. DNA of the CDR3: TGTGCCGGCAGTTTGATTCCGCAAGAGACCCAGTACTTC. It is translated as CAGSLIPQETQYF.

In its sample, this clonotype was seen once. A much larger clone is a single base away; this may be a read error. The chain recombines TRBV20-1 with TRBJ2-1; TRBD2 agrees at 10 bases. Germline V CDR1 and CDR2: DFQATT, SNEGSKA (reference sequence). Germline trimming cut 6 bases from V and 9 bases from J; bases unmatched to any gene: 14. The CDR3 totals 15 residues. CDR3 coding DNA: TGCAGTGCCAAGAATTTGCTAGCGGGAGCGGGTGAGCAGTTCTTC. This gives the protein CSAKNLLAGAGEQFF.

This clonotype was observed a single time. Just one base apart from a much larger clone, this may be a read error. This CDR3 is CAGSQGGREAVFF. DNA for the CDR3: TGTGCCGGCAGCCAAGGTGGGCGGGAGGCGGTGTTCTTC. V is TRBV4-2 and J is TRBJ2-1, with 8 nucleotides matching TRBD2. The V gene's germline CDR1 is LGHNA and CDR2 YNFKEQ. The CDR3 has 13 residues.

This clonotype was seen a single time. At one end the junction does not follow the germline gene, possibly because of a read error. The V call is TRBV12-3 or TRBV12-4, the J call TRBJ1-6; weak D call: TRBD1 (6 bases). The length of the CDR3 is 14 residues. The CDR3 protein is CDSSLLGANSPLHF. In nucleotides, the CDR3 is TGTGACAGCAGTTTATTGGGGGCTAATTCACCCCTCCACTTT.

This clonotype was observed at least ten times. This sequence joins TRBV11-3 and TRBJ2-7; 8 nucleotides match TRBD1. V shed 5 bases, J shed 7 bases, and the junction held 10 bases outside the gene matches. Per the germline V gene, CDR1 is SGHNT and CDR2 is YENEEA. The CDR3 totals 14 residues. CDR3 sequence reads: CASSLSGQGREQYF. In nucleotides, the CDR3 is TGTGCCAGCAGCCTCTCCGGACAGGGACGTGAGCAGTACTTC.

The CDR3 region has the DNA TGTGCCAGCATCCAGCCAGGCGCCAACGAGCAGTACTTC. Residues: CASIQPGANEQYF. The chain uses TRBV12-3 or TRBV12-4 and TRBJ2-7; D unresolved. The CDR3 extends over 13 amino acids. The V end lost 7 bases, the J end lost 5 bases, and 15 bases lay between the germline ends.

The rearrangement joins TRBV11-1 to TRBJ2-3; 7 bases match TRBD2. Per germline, CDR1 SGHAT and CDR2 FQDESV (reference sequence). This CDR3 region has 14 residues. After removal of 1 base from V and 3 bases from J, the junction contained 1 base not matched to a gene. The DNA of the CDR3 is TGTGCCAGCAGCTTAGTTAGCGGGACAGATACGCAGTATTTT. Translated: CASSLVSGTDTQYF. The entire variable domain, with the rest obtained from reference TRBV11-1 and TRBJ2-3, is as follows: EAEVAQSPRYKITEKSQAVAFWCDPISGHATLYWYRQILGQGPELLVQFQDESVVDDSQLPKDRFSAERLKGVDSTLKIQPAELGDSAMYLCASSLVSGTDTQYFGPGTRLTVL.

In the case of this clonotype: The junction does not match germline at one end; this may be a read error. V gene TRBV11-2 combines with J gene TRBJ2-2; a weak D match, TRBD2 (5 bases). Per germline, CDR1 SGHAT and CDR2 FQNNGV. This CDR3 contains 15 residues. CDR3 DNA sequence: TGTACCAGCAGCTTAGAGGCGGCAGCCATGAGGGAGCACTTTTTT. This gives the protein CTSSLEAAAMREHFF. The full variable domain, with the rest looked up from reference TRBV11-2 and TRBJ2-2, is EAGVAQSPRYKIIEKRQSVAFWCNPISGHATLYWYQQILGQGPKLLIQFQNNGVVDDSQLPKDRFSAERLKGVDSTLKIQPAKLEDSAVYLCTSSLEAAAMREHFFGEGSRLTVL.

As for this clonotype: Sequence at one end of the junction differs from germline and may be a read error. J is TRBJ1-1 and V is TRBV5-1; 7 positions match TRBD1. Per the germline V gene, CDR1 is SGHRS and CDR2 is YFSETQ. This CDR3 region has 14 residues. The CDR3: CACGPDRANTKAFF. CDR3 in DNA: TGCGCCTGCGGCCCCGACAGGGCGAACACTAAAGCTTTCTTT.

At least ten counts were recorded for this clonotype. The chain combines TRBV11-2 with TRBJ2-7; D is possibly TRBD2 (7 bases). Trimming cost V 7 bases and J 0 bases, with 19 bases left between them. Germline assignment: CDR1 SGHAT and CDR2 FQNNGV. The CDR3 sequence is 16 residues long. CDR3: CASTPVGGQGSYEQYF. CDR3 in DNA: TGTGCCAGCACCCCGGTCGGGGGGCAGGGCTCCTACGAGCAGTACTTC.

As to this clonotype: This may arise from a read error, as a much more abundant clone is one base away. This rearrangement joins TRBV4-1 to TRBJ2-7; 10 nucleotides align to TRBD2. Trimming cost V 5 bases and J 3 bases; bases outside gene matches: 28. The CDR3 loop spans 22 amino acids. In germline, CDR1 is MGHRA, CDR2 YSYEKL. The CDR3 sequence: CASSNAAGLVAGGSLEYYEQYF. CDR3 in DNA: TGCGCCAGCAGCAACGCAGCGGGCTTAGTAGCGGGAGGATCGTTAGAGTACTACGAGCAGTACTTC.

This chain uses TRBV6-2 or TRBV6-3 with TRBJ2-5; perhaps TRBD2 as D (5 bases). Germline V gene sequence: CDR1 MNHEY, CDR2 SVGEGT. The CDR3 is 17 residues long. Trimming removed 1 base at V and 5 bases at J, with 20 bases between. The CDR3: CASSYFRLTGIEETQYF. The CDR3 DNA reads as TGTGCCAGCAGTTACTTCAGACTAACGGGAATCGAGGAGACCCAGTACTTC.

Remarks on this clonotype: Here the CDR3 omits its conserved ending phenylalanine or tryptophan, so a read error is the likely source. The chain couples TRBV6-2 or TRBV6-3 to TRBJ2-1; D perhaps matches TRBD1 (6 bases). Germline CDR1 MNHEY, CDR2 SVGEGT. The length of the CDR3 is 14 residues. In DNA, the CDR3 is TGTGCTAGCAGTTGGGACAACTCCTACAATGAGCAGTTCTAC. This encodes CASSWDNSYNEQFY.

With regard to this clonotype: A single base separates this from a much larger clone, so it may be a read error. The chain employs TRBV28 and TRBJ2-1; D unclear. The CDR3 covers 12 residues. Germline CDR1 and CDR2: MDHEN and SYDVKM. The CDR3 sequence is CVSSFGYNEQFF. CDR3 DNA: TGTGTCAGCAGTTTCGGGTACAATGAGCAGTTCTTC. The full variable domain, rest sourced from reference TRBV28 and TRBJ2-1, is DVKVTQSSRYLVKRTGEKVFLECVQDMDHENMFWYRQDPGLGLRLIYFSYDVKMKEKGDIPEGYSVSREKKERFSLILESASTNQTSMYLCVSSFGYNEQFFGPGTRLTVL.

This clonotype was picked up one time. This may be a read error, as it is one base from a much larger clone. The chain carries TRBV5-4 and TRBJ2-7; D remains unclear. CDR1 SGHNT and CDR2 YYREEE come from the germline V gene (reference sequence). The CDR3 spans 13 residues. CDR3 sequence (DNA): TGTGCCATCAGCTTGGTTCTGGGGAACGAGCAGTACTTC. This gives the protein CAISLVLGNEQYF.

With respect to this clonotype: A much more abundant neighbour one base away suggests this may be a read error. The chain couples TRBV6-2 or TRBV6-3 to TRBJ2-1, with 9 bases matching TRBD2. After removal of 7 bases from V and 0 bases from J, the junction contained 7 bases not matched to a gene. Per the germline V gene, CDR1 is MNHEY and CDR2 is SVGEGT. This CDR3 comprises 16 residues. CDR3 in DNA: TGTGCCAGCACCCTTCCTAGCGGGAACTCCTACAATGAGCAGTTCTTC. This gives the protein CASTLPSGNSYNEQFF.